This TCR beta chain is from a study of T cell repertoires in cytomegalovirus infection (dated by TCRdb to between 2018 and 2021). Regarding the research as a whole: Donor HLA type was relevant to the analysis, because carriage of CMV infection together with the matching HLA type was indicated by public TCR beta signatures.

CDR1 is given as DFQATT and CDR2 as SNEGSKA, both from the germline V gene (reference sequence). The CDR3 runs 14 residues from the cysteine to the phenylalanine. The retained sequence is limited to the CDR3, 42 bases, with the frame set at the first base. V is shortened by 1 base, J by 5 bases, and the region joining them spans 11 bases. This clonotype was seen ten or more times. No antigen is known for it. Base qualities were left out, and no much larger clone turns up one base away. The listed sequencing device is Illumina HiSeq 1500. The raw public data were reprocessed by TCRdb itself: fastp quality trimming at Q25, MiXCR clonotype calling, in-frame beta chains only. A single entry per CDR3 protein holds the most common genes and DNA from its merged rows. In this sample the table shows 300,000 or so distinct CDR3 sequences, 9.6% of which occur a single time. The ten largest clones represent approximately 2.4% of the sample.

What the work shows at the level of the full study, not this receptor alone: Cumulative frequency of public TCR beta family members discriminated carriers of CMV infection plus the relevant HLA type in this cohort and an independent roughly 350-donor cohort. The ex vivo response was dominated by HLA-C-restricted CMV-specific TCR beta clonotypes, and the single most frequent clonotype in two of eight donors was supplied by these HLA-C-restricted clonotypes.

The source is a human donor in good health (CMV status not recorded). Some clones in this sample may be carry-over from other donors' samples. The chain employs TRBV20-1 and TRBJ1-4; no D segment can be confidently identified. Sample: PBMCs. CDR3 sequence: CSARATPENEKLFF. The nucleotide sequence is TGCAGTGCTAGAGCGACACCGGAGAATGAAAAACTGTTTTTT.